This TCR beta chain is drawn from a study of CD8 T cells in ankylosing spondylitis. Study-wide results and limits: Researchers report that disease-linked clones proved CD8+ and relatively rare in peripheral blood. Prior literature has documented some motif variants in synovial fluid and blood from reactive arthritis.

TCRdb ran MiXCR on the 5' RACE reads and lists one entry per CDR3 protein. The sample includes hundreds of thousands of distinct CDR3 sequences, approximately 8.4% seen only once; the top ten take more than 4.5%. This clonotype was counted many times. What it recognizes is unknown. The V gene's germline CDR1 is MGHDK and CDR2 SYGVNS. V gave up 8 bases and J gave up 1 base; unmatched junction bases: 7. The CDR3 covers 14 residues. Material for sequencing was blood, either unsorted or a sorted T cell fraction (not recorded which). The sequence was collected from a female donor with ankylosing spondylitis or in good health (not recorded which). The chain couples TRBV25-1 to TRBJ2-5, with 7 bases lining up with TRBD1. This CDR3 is CASGLTGFQETQYF. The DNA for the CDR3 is TGTGCCAGCGGGTTGACAGGGTTCCAAGAGACCCAGTACTTC.